Following are 13 T cell receptor beta chains from one sample sequenced in a study of cytomegalovirus exposure and HLA in healthy donors. Primers for the PCR totalled 60 Vbeta and 13 Jbeta. Clones were read by immunoSEQ multiplex PCR, and TCRdb kept only the in-frame ones, dropping some. The sample lists 87,000 or so clones, roughly three fifths occurring once. Specimen: PBMCs. All receptors come from a man aged 55 to 69 in good health and CMV-seronegative.

The V gene is TRBV5-1, the J gene TRBJ1-1; 7 positions agree with TRBD1. Germline V lookup: CDR1 SGHRS, CDR2 YFSETQ. The ends lost 0 bases at V and 2 bases at J; junction bases unmatched: 4. The CDR3 sequence is 15 residues long. In DNA form, the CDR3 reads TGCGCCAGCAGCTTGGAGGGGGCGGGTAACACTGAAGCTTTCTTT. It specifies CASSLEGAGNTEAFF.

This chain connects TRBV5-1 to TRBJ2-3; TRBD2 matches 15 bases. Germline loops: CDR1 SGHRS, CDR2 YFSETQ. The CDR3 is made up of 18 amino acids. The trim removed 4 bases at V and 2 bases at J, leaving 8 bases unmatched. The CDR3 is CASSPGTSGRLNTDTQYF. CDR3 DNA: TGCGCCAGCAGCCCCGGGACTAGCGGGAGGCTAAACACAGATACGCAGTATTTT.

This chain uses TRBV5-1 with TRBJ2-5, with D perhaps matching TRBD1 (6 bases). CDR1 SGHRS and CDR2 YFSETQ come from the germline V gene. There are 15 residues in the CDR3. The V gene lost 6 bases and the J gene lost 4 bases, with 19 bases spanning the gap. The CDR3 DNA follows: TGCGCCAGCAAAGGCTTGTGGGGGCGCTTAGAGACCCAGTACTTC. Translation gives CASKGLWGRLETQYF.

The chain recombines TRBV30 with TRBJ1-1; D call uncertain. There are 14 residues in the CDR3. Trimming pared 4 bases from V and 0 bases from J, leaving 12 bases between. CDR1 GTSNPN and CDR2 SVGIG come from the germline V gene (reference sequence). CDR3 nucleotides: TGTGCCTGGACTCTGTGGCGGGTGAACACTGAAGCTTTCTTT. This gives the protein CAWTLWRVNTEAFF.

The J gene is TRBJ1-1, the V gene TRBV28; 7 bases fit TRBD1. After removal of 5 bases from V and 6 bases from J, the junction contained 6 bases not matched to a gene. CDR1 and CDR2 from the germline V gene are MDHEN and SYDVKM. This CDR3 spans 13 amino acids. CDR3 region: CASSTRGDAEAFF. CDR3 DNA: TGTGCCAGCAGTACCAGGGGGGACGCTGAAGCTTTCTTT. Combining the CDR3 with reference TRBV28 and TRBJ1-1 gives the whole variable domain DVKVTQSSRYLVKRTGEKVFLECVQDMDHENMFWYRQDPGLGLRLIYFSYDVKMKEKGDIPEGYSVSREKKERFSLILESASTNQTSMYLCASSTRGDAEAFFGQGTRLTVV.

The gene calls are TRBV27 and TRBJ1-5, with TRBD1 matching 9 bases. Germline values: CDR1 MNHEY, CDR2 SMNVEV (reference sequence). Germline trimming cut 5 bases from V and 0 bases from J; bases unmatched to any gene: 14. The CDR3 length is 19 residues. The DNA for the CDR3 is TGTGCCAGCAGTCCTAGGGGACAGGGTATTGAGGGTAGCAATCAGCCCCAGCATTTT. Translating gives CASSPRGQGIEGSNQPQHF.

The J gene is TRBJ1-1, the V gene TRBV13; 11 nucleotides agree with TRBD1. Per the germline V gene, CDR1 is PRHDT and CDR2 is FYEKMQ (reference sequence). J lost 0 bases, V lost 5 bases, and 5 bases had no gene match. This CDR3 region has 16 residues. The CDR3 spells CASSRRTGGVNTEAFF. The CDR3 region has the DNA TGTGCCAGCAGCAGGCGGACAGGGGGCGTGAACACTGAAGCTTTCTTT. The entire variable domain, with the rest obtained from reference TRBV13 and TRBJ1-1, is as follows: AAGVIQSPRHLIKEKRETATLKCYPIPRHDTVYWYQQGPGQDPQFLISFYEKMQSDKGSIPDRFSAQQFSDYHSELNMSSLELGDSALYFCASSRRTGGVNTEAFFGQGTRLTVV.

This clone came up a few times. This chain uses TRBV27 with TRBJ2-7; TRBD1 matches 10 bases. J gave up 2 bases and V 5 bases, and 9 bases lay outside the gene matches. Germline CDR1 MNHEY, CDR2 SMNVEV (reference sequence). The CDR3 loop spans 16 amino acids. Written as DNA, the CDR3 is TGTGCCAGCAGTAACCCGACAGGGGGCGGCCCCTACGAGCAGTACTTC. Amino acid sequence: CASSNPTGGGPYEQYF.

This clone has a single count. This chain uses TRBV6-1 with TRBJ2-3; a possible D gene is TRBD2 (6 bases). Germline CDR1 reads MNHNS; CDR2 reads SASEGT. V lost 7 bases to trimming and J lost 2 bases, with 16 bases between them. This CDR3 has 15 residues. Here the CDR3 reads CASTSAGRYTDTQYF. CDR3 coding DNA: TGTGCCAGCACATCCGCGGGACGGTACACAGATACGCAGTATTTT.

The chain links TRBV29-1 to TRBJ1-2; 11 bases align to TRBD1. The germline V gene encodes CDR1 SQVTM and CDR2 ANQGSEA. Trimming removed 6 bases from V and 6 bases from J; junction bases left unmatched: 3. The CDR3 loop spans 12 amino acids. The DNA of the CDR3 is TGCAGCGTGGGACAGGGGGGGAATGGCTACACCTTC. Translated, it gives CSVGQGGNGYTF.

There are a few counts of this clone. The chain recombines TRBV28 with TRBJ1-5; 7 bases are a match to TRBD1. With 6 bases clipped from V and 6 bases from J, the junction kept 8 bases outside the gene matches. Germline V gives CDR1 MDHEN, CDR2 SYDVKM. CDR3 length: 14 amino acids. CDR3 loop: CASSQGQKRQPQHF. In DNA, the CDR3 is TGTGCCAGCAGCCAGGGACAGAAGCGTCAGCCCCAGCATTTT.

The rearrangement links TRBV18 to TRBJ1-2; D is uncertain. The CDR3 loop spans 14 amino acids. The V end lost 3 bases, the J end lost 6 bases, and 14 bases lay between the germline ends. The germline CDR1 and CDR2 sequences are KGHSH and LQKENI. Here the CDR3 reads CASSPSSPSDGYTF. The CDR3 DNA sequence: TGTGCCAGCTCACCCTCATCCCCTTCGGATGGCTACACCTTC.

For this clone: A junction end diverges from the germline sequence, so it may reflect a read error. CDR3 DNA sequence: TGTGCTAGCAGCCCGGAGAGCTCCTACGAGCAGTACTTC. Amino acids: CASSPESSYEQYF. This chain links TRBV7-7 with TRBJ2-7; unclear D gene. The CDR3 contains 13 residues. CDR1 SSHAT and CDR2 FNYEAQ come from the germline V gene (reference sequence).